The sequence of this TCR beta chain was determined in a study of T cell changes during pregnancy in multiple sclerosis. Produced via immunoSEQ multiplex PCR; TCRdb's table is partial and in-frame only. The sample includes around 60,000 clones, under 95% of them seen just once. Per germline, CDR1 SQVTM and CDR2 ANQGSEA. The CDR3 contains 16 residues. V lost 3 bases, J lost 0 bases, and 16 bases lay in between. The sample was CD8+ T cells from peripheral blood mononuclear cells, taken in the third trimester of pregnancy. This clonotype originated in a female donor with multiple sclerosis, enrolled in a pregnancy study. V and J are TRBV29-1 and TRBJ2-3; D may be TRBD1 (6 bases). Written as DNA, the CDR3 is TGCAGCGTTGATCGCCTGGGGGCGAGTAGCACAGATACGCAGTATTTT. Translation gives CSVDRLGASSTDTQYF.